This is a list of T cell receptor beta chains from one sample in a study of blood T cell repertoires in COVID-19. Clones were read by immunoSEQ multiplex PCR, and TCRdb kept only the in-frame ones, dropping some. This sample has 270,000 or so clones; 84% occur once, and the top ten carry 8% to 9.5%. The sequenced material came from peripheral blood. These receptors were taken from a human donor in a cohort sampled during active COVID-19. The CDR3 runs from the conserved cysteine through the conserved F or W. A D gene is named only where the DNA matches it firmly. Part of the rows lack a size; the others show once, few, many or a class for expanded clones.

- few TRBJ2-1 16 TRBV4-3 CASSLSGSSSYNEQFF TGCGCCAGCAGCCTTTCGGGGTCCTCGTCGTACAATGAGCAGTTCTTC
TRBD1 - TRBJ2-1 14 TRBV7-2 CASSVQGSYNEQFF TGTGCCAGCAGCGTACAGGGGTCCTACAATGAGCAGTTCTTC
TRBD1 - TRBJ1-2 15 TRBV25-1 CASSEIEAGGNGYTF TGTGCCAGCAGTGAAATCGAGGCAGGGGGTAATGGCTACACCTTC
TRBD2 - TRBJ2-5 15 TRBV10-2 CASTTGLAGGKTQYF TGCGCCAGCACCACGGGACTAGCGGGGGGAAAGACCCAGTACTTC
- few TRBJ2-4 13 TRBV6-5 CASGSGAQNIQYF TGTGCCAGCGGGTCAGGGGCGCAAAACATTCAGTACTTC
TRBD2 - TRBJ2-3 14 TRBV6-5 CASRGPAGGDTQYF TGTGCCAGCAGGGGACCAGCGGGGGGAGATACGCAGTATTTT
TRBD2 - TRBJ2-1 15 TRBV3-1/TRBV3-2 CASSQYSGGHNEQFF TGTGCCAGCAGCCAATATAGCGGGGGCCACAATGAGCAGTTCTTC
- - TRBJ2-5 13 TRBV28 CASSLLFQETQYF TGTGCCAGCAGTTTACTCTTCCAAGAGACCCAGTACTTC
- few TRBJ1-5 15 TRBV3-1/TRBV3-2 CASSQAPGGNQPQHF TGTGCCAGCAGCCAAGCTCCCGGTGGCAATCAGCCCCAGCATTTT
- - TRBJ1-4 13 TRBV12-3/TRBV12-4 CASRSFGSEKLFF TGTGCCAGCAGATCATTTGGGAGCGAAAAACTGTTTTTT
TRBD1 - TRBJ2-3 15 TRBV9 CASSAGTGLTDTQYF TGTGCCAGCAGCGCGGGGACAGGACTCACAGATACGCAGTATTTT
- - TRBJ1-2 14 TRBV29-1 CSVEDMGQGYGYTF TGCAGCGTTGAAGATATGGGGCAGGGCTATGGCTACACCTTC
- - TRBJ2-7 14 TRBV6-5 CASRGTGGAGEQYF TGTGCCAGCAGGGGAACAGGGGGGGCAGGGGAGCAGTACTTC
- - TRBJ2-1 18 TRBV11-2 CASSLERWRGATYNEQFF TGTGCCAGCAGCTTAGAAAGGTGGCGGGGAGCAACCTACAATGAGCAGTTCTTC
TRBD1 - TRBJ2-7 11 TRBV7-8 CASSRDSEQYF TGTGCCAGCAGTAGGGACAGCGAGCAGTACTTC
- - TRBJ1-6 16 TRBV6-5 CASSFGTEAYNSPLHF TGTGCCAGCAGTTTCGGAACAGAAGCCTATAATTCACCCCTCCACTTT
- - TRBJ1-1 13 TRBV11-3 CASSPHPNTEAFF TGTGCCAGCAGCCCCCATCCGAACACTGAAGCTTTCTTT
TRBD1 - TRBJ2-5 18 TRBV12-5 CASGLVSESDRGRETQYF TGTGCTAGTGGTTTGGTAAGTGAATCGGACAGGGGAAGGGAGACCCAGTACTTC
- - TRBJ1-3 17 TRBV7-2 CASSSQPRGSSGNTIYF TGTGCCAGCAGCTCCCAACCCAGGGGAAGCTCTGGAAACACCATATATTTT
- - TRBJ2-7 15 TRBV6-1 CASSETGTATYEQYF TGTGCCAGCAGTGAAACTGGGACTGCCACCTACGAGCAGTACTTC
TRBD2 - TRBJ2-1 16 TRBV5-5 CASSQDLAGGYNEQFF TGTGCCAGCAGCCAGGATTTGGCGGGGGGCTACAATGAGCAGTTCTTC
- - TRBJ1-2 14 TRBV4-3 CASSQDTAADGYTF TGCGCCAGCAGCCAAGATACGGCGGCCGATGGCTACACCTTC
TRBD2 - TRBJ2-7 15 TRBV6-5 CASSYRLAGPHEQYF TGTGCCAGCAGCTATAGACTAGCGGGACCCCACGAGCAGTACTTC
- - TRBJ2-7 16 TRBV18 CASSPVFTGKPYEQYF TGTGCCAGCTCACCAGTCTTCACAGGCAAACCCTACGAGCAGTACTTC
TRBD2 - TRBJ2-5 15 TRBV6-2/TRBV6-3 CASSYPTSGKETQYF TGTGCCAGCAGTTACCCGACTAGCGGGAAAGAGACCCAGTACTTC
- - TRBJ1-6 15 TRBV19 CASSIGTANNSPLHF TGTGCCAGTAGTATAGGGACAGCAAATAATTCACCCCTCCACTTT
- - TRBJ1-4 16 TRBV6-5 CASSYSSLSTNEKLFF TGTGCCAGCAGTTACTCGTCTCTATCAACTAATGAAAAACTGTTTTTT
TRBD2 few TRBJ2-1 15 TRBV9 CASSGGGRAYNEQFF TGTGCCAGCAGCGGTGGGGGGAGGGCCTACAATGAGCAGTTCTTC
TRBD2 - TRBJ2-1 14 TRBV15 CATSEREIQSEQFF TGTGCCACCAGCGAGCGGGAAATCCAAAGTGAGCAGTTCTTC
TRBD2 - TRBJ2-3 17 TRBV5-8 CASSLVSGGAAGDTQYF TGTGCCAGCAGCTTGGTGTCGGGGGGGGCCGCTGGAGATACGCAGTATTTT
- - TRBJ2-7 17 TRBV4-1 CASSQETTSWTSYEQYF TGCGCCAGCAGCCAAGAGACTACTTCCTGGACCTCCTACGAGCAGTACTTC
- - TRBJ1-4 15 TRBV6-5 CASSLGDATNEKLFF TGTGCCAGCAGCCTTGGAGATGCAACTAATGAAAAACTGTTTTTT
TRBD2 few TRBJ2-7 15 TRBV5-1 CASSLDGAGRYEQYF TGCGCCAGCAGCTTGGACGGAGCGGGACGTTACGAGCAGTACTTC
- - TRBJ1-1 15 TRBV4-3 CASSQGARVPTEAFF TGCGCCAGCAGCCAAGGGGCCAGGGTGCCCACTGAAGCTTTCTTT
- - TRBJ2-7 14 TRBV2 CASTPLSETYEQYF TGTGCCAGCACCCCCTTAAGCGAGACCTACGAGCAGTACTTC
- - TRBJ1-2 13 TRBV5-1 CASSSDWEYGYTF TGCGCCAGCAGCTCGGACTGGGAGTATGGCTACACCTTC
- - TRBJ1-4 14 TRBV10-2 CASSESTRGEKLFF TGCGCCAGCAGTGAGTCGACACGGGGGGAAAAACTGTTTTTT
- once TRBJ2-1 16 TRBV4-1 CASSQDPGFPYNEQFF TGCGCCAGCAGCCAAGATCCCGGGTTCCCCTACAATGAGCAGTTCTTC
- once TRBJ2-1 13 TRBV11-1 CASSFQRFDEQFF TGTGCCAGCAGCTTTCAGCGGTTCGATGAGCAGTTCTTC
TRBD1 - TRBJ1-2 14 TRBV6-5 CASRPLTGNHGYTF TGTGCCAGCAGACCATTGACAGGGAATCATGGCTACACCTTC
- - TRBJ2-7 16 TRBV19 CASSIDPAASSYEQYF TGTGCCAGTAGTATAGATCCAGCGGCTAGCTCCTACGAGCAGTACTTC
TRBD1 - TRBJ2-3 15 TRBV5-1 CASSLEDRGVDTQYF TGCGCCAGCAGCTTAGAGGACAGGGGAGTAGATACGCAGTATTTT
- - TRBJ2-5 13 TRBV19 CASSPHREGTQYF TGTGCCAGTAGCCCCCACAGGGAAGGGACCCAGTACTTC
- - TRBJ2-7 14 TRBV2 CASSLQFFSYEQYF TGTGCCAGCAGTCTTCAGTTCTTCTCCTACGAGCAGTACTTC
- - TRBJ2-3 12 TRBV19 CASRQNTDTQYF TGTGCCAGTAGACAGAACACAGATACGCAGTATTTT
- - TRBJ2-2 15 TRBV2 CASSRTVANTGELFF TGTGCCAGCAGCCGGACAGTGGCGAACACCGGGGAGCTGTTTTTT
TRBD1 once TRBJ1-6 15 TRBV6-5 CASSYSTGGNSPLHF TGTGCCAGCAGTTACTCGACAGGGGGTAATTCACCCCTCCACTTT
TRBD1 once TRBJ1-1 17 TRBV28 CASSPRTGGTANTEAFF TGTGCCAGCAGTCCGCGGACAGGGGGGACAGCGAACACTGAAGCTTTCTTT
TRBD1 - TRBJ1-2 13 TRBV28 CASSLLQGAGYTF TGTGCCAGCAGTTTACTTCAGGGGGCGGGCTACACCTTC
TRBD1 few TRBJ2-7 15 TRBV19 CASSEMRTGHYEQYF TGTGCCAGTAGTGAGATGAGGACAGGCCACTACGAGCAGTACTTC
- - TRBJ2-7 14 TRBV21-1 CASRCWTGAYEQYF TGTGCCAGCAGGTGCTGGACAGGGGCATACGAGCAGTACTTC
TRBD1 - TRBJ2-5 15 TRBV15 CATSRDRQGAKTQYF TGTGCCACCAGCAGAGACCGACAGGGGGCGAAGACCCAGTACTTC
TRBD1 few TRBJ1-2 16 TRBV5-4 CASSFGHRGPNYGYTF TGTGCCAGCAGCTTCGGTCACAGGGGTCCTAACTATGGCTACACCTTC
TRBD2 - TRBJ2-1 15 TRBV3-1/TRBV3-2 CASIQGLAGDNEQFF TGTGCCAGCATCCAGGGCCTAGCGGGAGATAATGAGCAGTTCTTC
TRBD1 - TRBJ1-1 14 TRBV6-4 CASSEGTASAEAFF TGTGCCAGCAGTGAAGGGACAGCTAGTGCTGAAGCTTTCTTT
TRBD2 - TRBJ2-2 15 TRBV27 CASRTSVTPGGELFF TGTGCCAGCAGAACTAGCGTCACACCCGGCGGGGAGCTGTTTTTT
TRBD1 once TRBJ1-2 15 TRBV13 CASSRGTGGPYGYTF TGTGCCAGCAGCAGAGGGACAGGGGGACCCTATGGCTACACCTTC
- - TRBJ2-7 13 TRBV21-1 CASSIDRADEQYF TGTGCCAGCAGCATTGACAGGGCCGACGAGCAGTACTTC